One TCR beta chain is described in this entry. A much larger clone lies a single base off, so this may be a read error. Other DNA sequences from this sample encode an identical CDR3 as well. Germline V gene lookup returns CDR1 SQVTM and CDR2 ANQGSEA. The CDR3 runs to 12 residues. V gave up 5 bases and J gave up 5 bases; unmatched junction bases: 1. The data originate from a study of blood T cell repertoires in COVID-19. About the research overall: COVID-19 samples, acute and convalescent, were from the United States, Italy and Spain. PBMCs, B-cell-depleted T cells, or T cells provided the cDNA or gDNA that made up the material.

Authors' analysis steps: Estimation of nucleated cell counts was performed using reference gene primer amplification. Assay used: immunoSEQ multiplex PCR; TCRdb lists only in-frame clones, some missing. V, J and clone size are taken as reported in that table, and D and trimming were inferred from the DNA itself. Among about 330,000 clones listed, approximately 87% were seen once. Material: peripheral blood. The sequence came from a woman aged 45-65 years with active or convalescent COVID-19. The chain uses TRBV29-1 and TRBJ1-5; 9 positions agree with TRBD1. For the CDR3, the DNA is TGCAGCGTTCGGACAGGGGATCAGCCCCAGCATTTT. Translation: CSVRTGDQPQHF.